This T cell receptor beta chain was observed in a study of T cell responses to AZD1222 COVID-19 vaccine. There are 13 residues in the CDR3. V dropped 6 bases and J dropped 3 bases, with 13 bases sitting between them. The germline V gene has CDR1 SGHDT and CDR2 YYEEEE. Study-level results: At baseline, just five to seven AZD1222 recipients tested seropositive. Sampling that yielded the repertoires occurred only after the peak T cell response.

Of note for this clone: What it binds is not known.

The method was immunoSEQ multiplex PCR; TCRdb's version includes in-frame clones alone and lacks a portion of them. The sample includes roughly 200,000 clones, approximately 94% seen only once; the top ten take about 1.5%. The J gene is TRBJ2-7, the V gene TRBV5-6; D unresolved. This clonotype was sampled from an adult who received the MenACWY meningococcal vaccine as a control. The sample here was peripheral blood, taken 28 days after the second dose of the MenACWY control vaccine. CDR3 sequence: CASTPGPSYEQYF. As DNA, the CDR3 is TGTGCCAGCACCCCTGGACCGAGCTACGAGCAGTACTTC.